This TCR beta chain emerged from a study of blood T cell repertoires in COVID-19. Study in general: Nucleic acid was either cDNA or gDNA, and it came from T cells, B-cell-depleted T cells, or PBMCs.

Germline V gives CDR1 LNHDA, CDR2 SQIVND (reference sequence). The CDR3 covers 13 residues. The germline V and J ends were trimmed by 6 bases and 5 bases, with 13 bases remaining between them. Per the study methods: How many nucleated cells were present was estimated from reference gene primer amplification. Assay: immunoSEQ multiplex PCR; the TCRdb copy retains only in-frame clones and omits some. The V and J calls and the clone size are those of that table, but D and trimming were determined from the DNA. The sample lists under 85,000 clones; 86% were seen once. The TCR comes from a man between 40 and 49 years old with COVID-19, enrolled during active disease. J is TRBJ2-5 and V is TRBV19; tentatively, D is TRBD1 (5 bases). Sequences were obtained from peripheral blood. CDR3 loop: CASRARVGETQYF. Written as DNA, the CDR3 is TGTGCCAGTAGGGCCAGGGTGGGGGAGACCCAGTACTTC.